One sample yielded the 17 T cell receptor beta chains listed below, sequenced in a study of beta chain bispecific antibodies for T cell cancers. General observations from the study: In these mixed samples, most targeted TRBV reads derived from the leukemia cell line.

TCRdb passed the 5' RACE reads through MiXCR, listing each CDR3 protein once. The top ten clones hold 65% to 70% of a sample with 9,000 or so distinct CDR3 sequences, about 2.4% of them seen once. T cells were expanded from blood mononuclear cells for about 3 days with anti-CD3 OKT3 or CD3/CD28 beads. The antigens of these receptors remain unknown. Source: T cells from a healthy donor cultured with Jurkat leukemia cells, taken from a culture containing an anti-CD19 bispecific antibody. These receptors all come from a human donor in good health. Some clones in this sample may be carry-over from other donors' samples.

The gene calls are TRBV4-2 and TRBJ1-2; 7 nucleotides align to TRBD1. V trimming: 4 bases; J trimming: 4 bases; junction bases outside the gene matches: 12. This CDR3 region has 16 residues. Germline CDR1 is LGHNA and CDR2 is YNFKEQ. This CDR3 is CASSLTGQWEGYGYTF. CDR3 sequence (DNA): TGTGCCAGCAGCCTCACGGGACAGTGGGAGGGCTATGGCTACACCTTC.

This clonotype was picked up many times. CDR3 sequence (DNA): TGTGCCAGTAGTATCCCGACCGGGGAGCTGTTTTTT. This encodes CASSIPTGELFF. The chain combines TRBV19 with TRBJ2-2; D gene ambiguous. The germline V gene encodes CDR1 LNHDA and CDR2 SQIVND (reference sequence). Trimming took off 3 bases at V and 5 bases at J, with 4 bases between the two ends. This CDR3 spans 12 amino acids.

In this sample, this clonotype turned up many times. The V call is TRBV10-2, the J call TRBJ2-3; D is unclear. This CDR3 has 11 residues. CDR1 and CDR2 (germline): WSHSY, SAAADI. Trimming shortened V by 3 bases and J by 7 bases, and 5 bases separated the two germline ends. The DNA for the CDR3 is TGCGCCAGCAGTGATGGGTATACGCAGTATTTT. It translates to CASSDGYTQYF.

This clonotype was counted at least ten times. The chain is built from TRBV30 and TRBJ2-3, with no clear D. The CDR3 sequence is 13 residues long. Germline loops: CDR1 GTSNPN, CDR2 SVGIG (reference sequence). V lost 3 bases to trimming and J lost 2 bases, with 9 bases between them. CDR3 loop: CAWSARATDTQYF. The CDR3 DNA follows: TGTGCCTGGAGCGCAAGGGCCACAGATACGCAGTATTTT.

This clonotype was observed at least ten times. V usage is TRBV7-9 and J usage is TRBJ2-3, with 7 nucleotides matching TRBD1. Germline V gives CDR1 SEHNR, CDR2 FQNEAQ (reference sequence). This CDR3 is 17 amino acids long. Losses at the gene ends were 4 bases for V and 2 bases for J; bases not matched to a gene: 12. The CDR3 coding sequence is TGTGCCAGCAGCTCCGGGACAGTTTTCGCGGTCACAGATACGCAGTATTTT. It yields the protein CASSSGTVFAVTDTQYF.

This clonotype was recorded many times. V and J are TRBV3-1 and TRBJ2-7; D ambiguous. Trimming left V 3 bases short and J 6 bases short, with 12 bases between. The CDR3 covers 13 residues. Germline-derived CDR1 and CDR2 are LGHDT and YNNKEL (reference sequence). This CDR3 is CASSHVHQGEQYF. The CDR3, as DNA: TGTGCCAGCAGCCATGTTCATCAAGGCGAGCAGTACTTC.

Ten or more counts support this clonotype. V gene TRBV5-1 combines with J gene TRBJ2-5; TRBD1 matches at 12 bases. The CDR3 length is 16 residues. From germline, CDR1 is SGHRS and CDR2 YFSETQ. Trimming cost V 2 bases and J 3 bases; bases outside gene matches: 5. CDR3 in amino acids: CASSFTGTGGKETQYF. The DNA of the CDR3 is TGCGCCAGCAGCTTCACCGGGACAGGGGGCAAAGAGACCCAGTACTTC.

There are many counts of this clonotype. V usage is TRBV20-1 and J usage is TRBJ2-5, with TRBD2 matching 7 bases. The CDR3 has 12 amino acids. Germline CDR1 reads DFQATT; CDR2 reads SNEGSKA (reference sequence). Germline trimming cut 6 bases from V and 5 bases from J; bases unmatched to any gene: 6. CDR3 DNA sequence: TGCAGTGCCCAAGGGCGGGGGGAGACCCAGTACTTC. It yields the protein CSAQGRGETQYF.

In this sample, this clonotype turned up many times. The germline gene is not matched at one end of the junction; a read error may be the cause. J is TRBJ2-5 and V is TRBV7-3, with TRBD2 identical over 9 bases. The V gene's germline CDR1 is SGHTA and CDR2 FQGTGA. There are 13 residues in the CDR3. CDR3 in amino acids: CASSPSGPSGAHF. The CDR3, as DNA: TGTGCCAGCAGCCCCTCTGGCCCTAGCGGGGCACACTTC.

This clonotype appeared many times. The V call is TRBV10-3, the J call TRBJ2-1; the match to TRBD2 covers 10 bases. V shed 4 bases and J 8 bases; nucleotides not matched to a gene: 11. The CDR3 is 16 amino acids. CDR1 and CDR2 (germline): ENHRY, SYGVKD. The CDR3 DNA reads as TGTGCCATCAGTGGGTCAGCGGGGGGGTTCACAGATGAGCAGTTCTTC. Residues: CAISGSAGGFTDEQFF.

This clonotype was found many times. The chain uses TRBV24-1 and TRBJ2-2; TRBD1 matches 9 bases. Looked up from germline, CDR1 is KGHDR and CDR2 is SFDVKD. J lost 5 bases, V lost 4 bases, and 7 bases had no gene match. CDR3 length: 16 amino acids. The CDR3 nucleotides are TGTGCCACCAGTGACCCCGGGACAGGGCGAACCGGGGAGCTGTTTTTT. Protein: CATSDPGTGRTGELFF.

This clonotype was observed many times. The chain combines TRBV20-1 with TRBJ1-1; maybe TRBD1 (6 bases). V was pared by 0 bases and J by 0 bases, with 8 bases between. The CDR3 sequence is 14 residues long. Germline V gene lookup returns CDR1 DFQATT and CDR2 SNEGSKA (reference sequence). CDR3 sequence: CSARDDRMNTEAFF. DNA of the CDR3: TGCAGTGCTAGAGATGACAGGATGAACACTGAAGCTTTCTTT.

This clonotype was counted ten times or more. This sequence joins TRBV4-2 and TRBJ2-5; TRBD1 might be the D (6 bases). The CDR3 sequence is 16 residues long. The V end was cut by 3 bases, the J end by 3 bases, with 17 bases between. Germline values: CDR1 LGHNA, CDR2 YNFKEQ. The CDR3 DNA reads TGTGCCAGCAGCCATACAGTGCAACAGGGTAAAGAGACCCAGTACTTC. Protein: CASSHTVQQGKETQYF.

This clonotype was observed a few times. The chain is built from TRBV4-1 and TRBJ2-1; TRBD1 agrees at 7 bases. The CDR3 loop spans 13 amino acids. V was clipped by 3 bases and J by 9 bases; unmatched bases: 5. In germline, CDR1 is MGHRA, CDR2 YSYEKL. Here the CDR3 reads CASSHMTGTEQFF. Here the CDR3 DNA reads TGCGCCAGCAGCCATATGACAGGGACTGAGCAGTTCTTC.

The chain has TRBV20-1 and TRBJ1-1; possibly TRBD1 for D (5 bases). Trimming shortened V by 6 bases and J by 3 bases, and 32 bases separated the two germline ends. The germline V gene encodes CDR1 DFQATT and CDR2 SNEGSKA (reference sequence). The CDR3 is made up of 19 amino acids. The CDR3 spells CSAMELKAIFGAGDTEAFF. CDR3 DNA sequence: TGCAGTGCCATGGAACTAAAGGCAATTTTCGGGGCTGGGGACACTGAAGCTTTCTTT.

This clonotype was detected many times. The V and J genes are TRBV20-1 and TRBJ2-1; 9 nucleotides line up with TRBD2. Germline lookup yields CDR1 DFQATT and CDR2 SNEGSKA (reference sequence). V trimming: 6 bases; J trimming: 0 bases; junction bases outside the gene matches: 12. The CDR3 totals 17 residues. The CDR3 nucleotides are TGCAGTGCCCCTAACCCGACTAGCGGAACCTCCTACAATGAGCAGTTCTTC. This gives the protein CSAPNPTSGTSYNEQFF.

At least ten counts were recorded for this clonotype. The chain employs TRBV27 and TRBJ1-6; 8 bases agree with TRBD1. The CDR3 sequence is 14 residues long. The germline V gene encodes CDR1 MNHEY and CDR2 SMNVEV (reference sequence). V gave up 8 bases and J gave up 4 bases; unmatched junction bases: 4. Here the CDR3 reads CASSRQGYNSPLHF. CDR3 DNA sequence: TGTGCCAGCTCTCGACAGGGGTATAATTCACCCCTCCACTTT.